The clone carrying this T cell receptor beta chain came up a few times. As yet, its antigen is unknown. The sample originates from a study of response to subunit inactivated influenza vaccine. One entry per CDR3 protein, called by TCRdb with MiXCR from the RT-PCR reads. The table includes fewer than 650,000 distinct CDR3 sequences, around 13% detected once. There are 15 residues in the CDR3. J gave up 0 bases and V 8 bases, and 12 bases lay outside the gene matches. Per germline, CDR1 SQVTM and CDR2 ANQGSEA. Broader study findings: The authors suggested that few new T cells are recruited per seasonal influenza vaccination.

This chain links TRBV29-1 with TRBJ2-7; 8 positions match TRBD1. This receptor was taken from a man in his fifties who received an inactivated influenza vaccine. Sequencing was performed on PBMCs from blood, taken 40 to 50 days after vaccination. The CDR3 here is CSIKDGQGGSYEQYF. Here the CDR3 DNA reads TGCAGCATAAAAGACGGACAGGGCGGCTCCTACGAGCAGTACTTC.